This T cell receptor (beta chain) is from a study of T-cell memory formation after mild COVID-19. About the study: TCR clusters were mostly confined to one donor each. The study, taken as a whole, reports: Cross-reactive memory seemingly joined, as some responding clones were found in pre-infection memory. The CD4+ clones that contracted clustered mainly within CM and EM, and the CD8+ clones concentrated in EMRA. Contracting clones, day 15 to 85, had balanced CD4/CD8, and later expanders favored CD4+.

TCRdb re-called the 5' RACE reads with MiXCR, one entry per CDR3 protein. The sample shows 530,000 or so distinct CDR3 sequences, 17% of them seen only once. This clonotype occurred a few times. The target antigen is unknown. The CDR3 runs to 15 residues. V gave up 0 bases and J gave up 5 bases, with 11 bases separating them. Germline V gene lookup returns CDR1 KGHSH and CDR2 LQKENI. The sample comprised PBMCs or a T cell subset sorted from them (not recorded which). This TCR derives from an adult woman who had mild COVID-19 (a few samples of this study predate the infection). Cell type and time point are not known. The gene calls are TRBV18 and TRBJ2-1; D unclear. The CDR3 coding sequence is TGTGCCAGCTCACCACCAGTACAGCGAGACAATGAGCAGTTCTTC. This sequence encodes CASSPPVQRDNEQFF.